The clone carrying this T cell receptor beta chain was counted ten times or more. Its antigen is currently unknown. CDR1 SGHTS and CDR2 YDEGEE come from the germline V gene. The length of the CDR3 is 15 residues. The V and J ends lost 7 bases and 6 bases, in that order; junction bases with no gene match: 13. These data are taken from a study of T cells in Graves' hyperthyroidism and ophthalmopathy. It was uncontrolled infection, other autoimmune disease, pregnancy or lactation that excluded patients. Amplified TCR beta CDR3 regions derived from RNA transcripts. Using the HTBI primer set, a first-round RT-PCR was run on the TCR CDR3. Each CDR3 protein gets one entry after TCRdb re-called the multiplex PCR reads with MiXCR. The data contain hundreds of thousands of distinct CDR3 sequences, around 13% of them singletons. General study points: Most thyroid-expanded clonotypes above 0.001 were also found in blood.

The chain uses TRBV5-8 and TRBJ1-5; 7 positions agree with TRBD1. Specimen: blood. This TCR derives from a woman between 18 and 29 years old with Graves' hyperthyroidism. CDR3 DNA sequence: TGTGCCAGCCCCAGAGGAGGGGGCAGGATTCAGCCCCAGCATTTT. It encodes CASPRGGGRIQPQHF.